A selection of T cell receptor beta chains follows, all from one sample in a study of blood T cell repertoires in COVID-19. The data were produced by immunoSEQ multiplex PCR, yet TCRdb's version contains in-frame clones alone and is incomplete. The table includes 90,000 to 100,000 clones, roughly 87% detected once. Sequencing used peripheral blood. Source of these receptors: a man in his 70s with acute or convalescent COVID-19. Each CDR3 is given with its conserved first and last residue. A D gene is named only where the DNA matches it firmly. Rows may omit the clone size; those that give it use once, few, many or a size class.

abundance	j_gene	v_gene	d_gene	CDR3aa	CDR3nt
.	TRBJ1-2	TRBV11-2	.	CASSSLFYGYTF	TGTGCCAGCAGCTCCTTATTCTATGGCTACACCTTC
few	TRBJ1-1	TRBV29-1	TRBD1	CSVGETGGTEAFF	TGCAGCGTTGGAGAGACAGGGGGGACTGAAGCTTTCTTT
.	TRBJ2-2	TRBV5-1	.	CASSFGTGELFF	TGCGCCAGCAGCTTCGGGACCGGGGAGCTGTTTTTT
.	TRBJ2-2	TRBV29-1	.	CSVARVYTGELFF	TGCAGCGTTGCCAGGGTATACACCGGGGAGCTGTTTTTT
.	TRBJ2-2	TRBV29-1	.	CSVETGVQGGELFF	TGCAGCGTTGAAACGGGGGTTCAAGGCGGGGAGCTGTTTTTT
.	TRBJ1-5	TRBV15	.	CATSRDYQRDQPQHF	TGTGCCACCAGCAGGGACTATCAACGGGATCAGCCCCAGCATTTT
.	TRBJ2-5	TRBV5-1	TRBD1	CASSEGQGGETQYF	TGCGCCAGCAGCGAAGGACAGGGAGGAGAGACCCAGTACTTC
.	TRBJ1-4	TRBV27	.	CASSPSGPGEKLFF	TGTGCCAGCAGTCCCTCGGGCCCGGGAGAAAAACTGTTTTTT
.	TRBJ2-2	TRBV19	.	CASRMGPGGLFF	TGTGCCAGTAGGATGGGTCCCGGCGGGCTGTTTTTT
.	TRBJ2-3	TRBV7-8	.	CASSLGDWDTQYF	TGTGCCAGCAGCTTAGGGGACTGGGATACGCAGTATTTT
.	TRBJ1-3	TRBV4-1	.	CASSQVRGNTIYF	TGCGCCAGCAGCCAAGTCCGGGGGAACACCATATATTTT
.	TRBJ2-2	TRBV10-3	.	CAIKADPNTGELFF	TGTGCCATCAAAGCGGACCCGAACACCGGGGAGCTGTTTTTT
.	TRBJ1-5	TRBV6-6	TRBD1	CASVQGNNQPQHF	TGTGCCAGCGTACAGGGGAACAATCAGCCCCAGCATTTT
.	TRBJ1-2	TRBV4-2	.	CASSQVGEARGYTF	TGTGCCAGCAGCCAAGTAGGGGAGGCTAGGGGCTACACCTTC
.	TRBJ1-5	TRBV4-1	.	CASSQDIRSNQPQHF	TGCGCCAGCAGCCAAGATATTCGGAGCAATCAGCCCCAGCATTTT
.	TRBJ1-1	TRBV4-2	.	CASSQDLGGDEAFF	TGTGCCAGCAGCCAAGATCTGGGAGGGGATGAAGCTTTCTTT
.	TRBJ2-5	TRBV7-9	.	CASRRTGLGETQYF	TGTGCCAGCAGACGAACAGGGTTGGGAGAGACCCAGTACTTC
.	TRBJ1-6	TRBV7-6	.	CASSQYRVGDSPLHF	TGTGCCAGCAGCCAATACAGGGTAGGGGATTCACCCCTCCACTTT
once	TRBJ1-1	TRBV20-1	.	CSASKGLNTEAFF	TGCAGTGCTAGTAAGGGGTTGAACACTGAAGCTTTCTTT
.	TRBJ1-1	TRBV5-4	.	CASSLDGGSMNTEAFF	TGTGCCAGCAGCTTGGACGGAGGGTCTATGAACACTGAAGCTTTCTTT
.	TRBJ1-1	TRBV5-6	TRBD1	CASIQTGPNTEAFF	TGTGCCAGCATCCAGACAGGGCCGAACACTGAAGCTTTCTTT
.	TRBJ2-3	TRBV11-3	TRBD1	CASSSYRGTGPDTQYF	TGTGCCAGCAGCAGTTACAGGGGAACCGGTCCAGATACGCAGTATTTT
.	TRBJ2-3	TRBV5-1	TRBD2	CASSFGLAGGTDTQYF	TGCGCCAGCAGCTTCGGACTAGCGGGGGGGACAGATACGCAGTATTTT
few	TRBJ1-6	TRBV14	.	CASSQDEWGGLHNSPLHF	TGTGCCAGCAGCCAAGACGAATGGGGGGGGTTGCATAATTCACCCCTCCACTTT
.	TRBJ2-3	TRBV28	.	CASSLLIGRDTQYF	TGTGCCAGCAGTTTATTAATCGGGAGAGATACGCAGTATTTT
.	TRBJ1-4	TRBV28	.	CASSLESQSRFF	TGTGCCAGCAGTTTAGAAAGTCAGTCACGGTTTTTT
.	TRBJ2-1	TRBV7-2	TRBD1	CASSLDGTGSHNEQFF	TGTGCCAGCAGCTTAGACGGGACAGGGTCCCACAATGAGCAGTTCTTC
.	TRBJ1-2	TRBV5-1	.	CASSLARFRGYTF	TGCGCCAGCAGCTTGGCCAGGTTCCGTGGCTACACCTTC
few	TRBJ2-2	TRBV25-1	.	CASSELLSYPTGELFF	TGTGCCAGCAGTGAATTATTGAGTTATCCCACCGGGGAGCTGTTTTTT
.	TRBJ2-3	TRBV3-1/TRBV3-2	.	CASSQINTQYF	TGTGCCAGCAGCCAAATAAATACGCAGTATTTT
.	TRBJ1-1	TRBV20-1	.	CSASVSWQVNTEAFF	TGCAGTGCTAGTGTAAGTTGGCAGGTGAACACTGAAGCTTTCTTT
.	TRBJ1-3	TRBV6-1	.	CASSVGPGGEGNTIYF	TGTGCCAGCAGTGTTGGTCCGGGGGGGGAAGGAAACACCATATATTTT
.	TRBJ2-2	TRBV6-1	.	CASSHTGELFF	TGTGCCAGCAGTCATACCGGGGAGCTGTTTTTT
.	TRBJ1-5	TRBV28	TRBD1	CASRAGGPLLGQPQHF	TGTGCCAGCAGAGCAGGGGGCCCTCTTTTGGGTCAGCCCCAGCATTTT
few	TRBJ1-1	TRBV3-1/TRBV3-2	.	CASSQVQNTEAFF	TGTGCCAGCAGCCAAGTCCAGAACACTGAAGCTTTCTTT
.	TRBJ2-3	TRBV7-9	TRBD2	CASSPSSGGPDTQYF	TGTGCCAGCAGCCCAAGTAGCGGGGGCCCAGATACGCAGTATTTT
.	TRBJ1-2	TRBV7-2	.	CASSPDIRTNYGYTF	TGTGCCAGCAGCCCGGACATCAGAACTAACTATGGCTACACCTTC
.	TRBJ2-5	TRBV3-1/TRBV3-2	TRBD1	CASSHQGKGAGTGGETQYF	TGTGCCAGCAGCCACCAAGGGAAGGGGGCCGGGACAGGCGGCGAGACCCAGTACTTC
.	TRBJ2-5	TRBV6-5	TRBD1	CASSYSRDSWETQYF	TGTGCCAGCAGTTACTCGAGGGACAGCTGGGAGACCCAGTACTTC
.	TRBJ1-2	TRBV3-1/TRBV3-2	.	CASSQVGRDHGYTF	TGTGCCAGCAGCCAAGTTGGGAGGGACCATGGCTACACCTTC
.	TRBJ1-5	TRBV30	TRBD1	CAWSGKRGQGPNQPQHF	TGTGCCTGGAGTGGCAAACGGGGACAGGGCCCTAATCAGCCCCAGCATTTT
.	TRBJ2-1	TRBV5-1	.	CASSLQGRRNEQFF	TGCGCCAGCAGCTTACAGGGAAGACGGAATGAGCAGTTCTTC
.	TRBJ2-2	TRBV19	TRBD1	CASIGGTGRDGELFF	TGTGCCAGTATCGGAGGGACAGGGCGGGACGGGGAGCTGTTTTTT
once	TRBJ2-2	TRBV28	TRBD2	CASTSGGGRGTGELFF	TGTGCCAGCACCTCTGGCGGGGGGCGAGGTACCGGGGAGCTGTTTTTT
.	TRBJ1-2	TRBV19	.	CASSAEGPGYGYTF	TGTGCCAGTAGTGCGGAGGGCCCAGGCTATGGCTACACCTTC
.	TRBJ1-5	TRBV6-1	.	CASSEATANQPQHF	TGTGCCAGCAGTGAAGCGACAGCTAATCAGCCCCAGCATTTT
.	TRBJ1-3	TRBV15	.	CATRQGSGNTIYF	TGTGCCACCAGGCAGGGGTCTGGAAACACCATATATTTT
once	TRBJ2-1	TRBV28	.	CASRRFGGHNEQFF	TGTGCCAGCAGGAGGTTCGGCGGGCACAATGAGCAGTTCTTC
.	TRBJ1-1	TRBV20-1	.	CSASGRLGTEAFF	TGCAGTGCTAGTGGCAGGCTTGGCACTGAAGCTTTCTTT
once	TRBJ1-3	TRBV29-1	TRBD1	CSVGQGSGNTIYF	TGCAGCGTTGGACAGGGTTCCGGAAACACCATATATTTT
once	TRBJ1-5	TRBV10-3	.	CAISMTADQPQHF	TGTGCCATCAGTATGACAGCAGATCAGCCCCAGCATTTT
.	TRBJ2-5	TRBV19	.	CASSQGIQETQYF	TGTGCCAGTAGTCAGGGGATACAAGAGACCCAGTACTTC
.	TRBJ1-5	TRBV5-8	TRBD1	CASSLWDSENQPQHF	TGTGCCAGCAGCCTCTGGGACAGCGAAAATCAGCCCCAGCATTTT
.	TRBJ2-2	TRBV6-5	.	CATPFPRETGELFF	TGTGCCACCCCCTTCCCTCGAGAGACCGGGGAGCTGTTTTTT
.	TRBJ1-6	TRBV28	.	CASAGGFNSPLHF	TGTGCCAGTGCCGGGGGGTTTAATTCACCCCTCCACTTT